The sequence of this T cell receptor beta chain was determined in a study of T cells in Graves' hyperthyroidism and ophthalmopathy. Looking at the study overall: The initial diagnosis was the point when peripheral blood was collected, ahead of any treatment. Overall study results and limits: Prediction of ophthalmopathy progression came a median around 6 months pre-onset.

This clonotype was picked up many times. The target antigen is unknown. Germline CDR1 DFQATT, CDR2 SNEGSKA (reference sequence). The CDR3 has 14 residues. With 3 bases clipped from V and 3 bases from J, the junction kept 7 bases outside the gene matches. There were TCR beta CDR3 regions amplified from RNA transcripts. An initial round of RT-PCR targeting the TCR CDR3 relied on the HTBI primer set. TCRdb independently ran MiXCR on the multiplex PCR reads; one entry per CDR3 protein. The data hold hundreds of thousands of distinct CDR3 sequences, with about 17% observed a single time. Newly diagnosed hyperthyroidism patients aged 18 to 65 years had disease lasting under 2 months. It was 10 ml of fresh peripheral blood that supplied the PBMCs.

The material sequenced was blood. The chain links TRBV20-1 to TRBJ1-2, with 7 bases lining up with TRBD1. This clonotype originated in a woman in her twenties or thirties with Graves' hyperthyroidism. CDR3 sequence (DNA): TGCAGTGCTAGCAGCCAGGGGGTGGACTATGGCTACACCTTC. Amino acids: CSASSQGVDYGYTF.